This is a list of T cell receptor beta chains from one sample in a study of control samples from healthy donors and cancer patients. Clones were read by immunoSEQ multiplex PCR, and TCRdb kept only the in-frame ones, dropping some. Of fewer than 120,000 clones listed, around 89% are singletons. Sample: PBMCs. These receptors originate from a woman aged 55-69 years with lung cancer. CDR3s include the opening cysteine and the closing phenylalanine or tryptophan. Each record gives: V gene, J gene, D gene, clone size, CDR3 protein, CDR3 DNA. The D gene is left open where the match is weak. Clone size is not always given. Where it is, it says once, few, many or a class for expanded clones.

>TRBV5-5|TRBJ2-1|-|-
CASSFVGDSGGYNEQFF
TGTGCCAGCAGCTTTGTTGGGGATAGTGGAGGGTACAATGAGCAGTTCTTC
>TRBV7-9|TRBJ1-1|TRBD1|-
CASSLQGGNTEAFF
TGTGCCAGCAGCCTTCAGGGGGGGAACACTGAAGCTTTCTTT
>TRBV6-1|TRBJ1-6|-|-
CASSEQPGSPLHF
TGTGCCAGCAGTGAACAGCCGGGTTCACCCCTCCACTTT
>TRBV12-3/TRBV12-4|TRBJ1-1|-|-
CASSFWNTEAFF
TGTGCCAGCAGTTTTTGGAACACTGAAGCTTTCTTT
>TRBV29-1|TRBJ2-7|TRBD1|-
CSARGQGALREQYF
TGCAGCGCCAGGGGACAGGGGGCTTTGCGCGAGCAGTACTTC
>TRBV4-3|TRBJ2-1|TRBD2|-
CASSQPSGGLNEQFF
TGCGCCAGCAGCCAACCTAGCGGGGGGCTGAATGAGCAGTTCTTC
>TRBV5-1|TRBJ2-3|-|-
CASSLAGGLSTDTQYF
TGCGCCAGCAGCTTGGCGGGGGGCCTAAGCACAGATACGCAGTATTTT
>TRBV7-2|TRBJ1-3|-|-
CASSQRQERNTIYF
TGTGCCAGCAGCCAACGACAGGAGCGAAACACCATATATTTT
>TRBV2|TRBJ1-1|-|-
CASSVEGVNTEAFF
TGTGCCAGCAGTGTCGAAGGGGTGAACACTGAAGCTTTCTTT
>TRBV19|TRBJ2-4|-|-
CASSIFFRADRAKNIQYF
TGTGCCAGTAGCATCTTTTTTCGCGCCGACAGAGCCAAAAACATTCAGTACTTC
>TRBV19|TRBJ1-2|TRBD1|-
CASSSGTGLDYGYTF
TGTGCCAGTAGTTCCGGGACAGGGTTAGACTATGGCTACACCTTC
>TRBV28|TRBJ2-7|-|-
CASGTGYEQYF
TGTGCCAGCGGGACTGGGTACGAGCAGTACTTC
>TRBV24-1|TRBJ1-6|-|-
CATSGDTYNSPLHF
TGTGCCACCAGTGGGGACACCTACAATTCACCCCTCCACTTT
>TRBV19|TRBJ2-3|TRBD2|few
CASSTRTSGRVGQYF
TGTGCCAGTAGTACCAGGACTAGCGGGAGGGTCGGGCAGTATTTT
>TRBV6-2/TRBV6-3|TRBJ2-1|-|once
CASSSLVTEQFF
TGTGCCAGCAGTTCGCTAGTCACTGAGCAGTTCTTC
>TRBV12-3/TRBV12-4|TRBJ1-5|-|-
CASSPQSDQPQHF
TGTGCCAGCAGCCCGCAGAGTGATCAGCCCCAGCATTTT
>TRBV6-5|TRBJ2-6|-|-
CASSTPSGANVLTF
TGTGCCAGCTCCACACCGTCTGGGGCCAACGTCCTGACTTTC
>TRBV15|TRBJ2-1|TRBD2|once
CATSQGLADEQFF
TGTGCCACCAGCCAGGGACTAGCGGATGAGCAGTTCTTC
>TRBV19|TRBJ2-5|TRBD2|-
CASSIGLAGGKETQYF
TGTGCCAGTAGTATAGGGCTAGCGGGAGGGAAAGAGACCCAGTACTTC
>TRBV6-2/TRBV6-3|TRBJ2-5|TRBD2|-
CASSYPIAGGEETQYF
TGTGCCAGCAGTTACCCTATAGCGGGGGGAGAAGAGACCCAGTACTTC
>TRBV24-1|TRBJ1-2|-|-
CATSDRTTNYGYTF
TGTGCCACCAGTGACCGGACAACTAACTATGGCTACACCTTC
>TRBV28|TRBJ1-5|-|-
CASSSGYNQPQHF
TGTGCCAGCAGTTCGGGATACAATCAGCCCCAGCATTTT
>TRBV6-5|TRBJ2-2|-|-
CASSRTFLDRRPFF
TGTGCCAGCAGTAGGACTTTTTTGGACCGAAGGCCGTTTTTT
>TRBV2|TRBJ2-1|TRBD1|-
CASSGQGPGGQFF
TGTGCCAGCAGCGGACAGGGCCCTGGAGGGCAGTTCTTC
>TRBV11-3|TRBJ2-7|-|-
CASSLGSGPYEQYF
TGTGCCAGCAGCTTAGGGAGTGGGCCCTACGAGCAGTACTTC
>TRBV7-9|TRBJ1-1|TRBD1|-
CASSTGDRQNTEAFF
TGTGCCAGCAGCACTGGGGACAGGCAGAACACTGAAGCTTTCTTT
>TRBV7-9|TRBJ2-2|-|-
CASSLNEAALNTGELFF
TGTGCCAGCAGCTTAAACGAGGCAGCCCTCAACACCGGGGAGCTGTTTTTT
>TRBV12-3/TRBV12-4|TRBJ1-5|TRBD1|-
CASRTGNQPQHF
TGTGCCAGCAGGACAGGGAATCAGCCCCAGCATTTT
>TRBV3-1/TRBV3-2|TRBJ1-4|TRBD1|-
CASSANRGRFGEKLFF
TGTGCCAGCAGCGCCAACAGGGGGCGATTCGGTGAAAAACTGTTTTTT
>TRBV5-1|TRBJ1-1|-|few
CASSLGTDNTEAFF
TGCGCCAGCAGCTTGGGGACCGACAACACTGAAGCTTTCTTT
>TRBV19|TRBJ2-1|-|once
CASKLGPGVYNEQFF
TGTGCCAGTAAGTTAGGCCCGGGGGTCTACAATGAGCAGTTCTTC
>TRBV2|TRBJ1-4|-|-
CASKPDGHPNEKLFF
TGTGCCAGCAAACCAGACGGACACCCTAATGAAAAACTGTTTTTT
>TRBV12-3/TRBV12-4|TRBJ2-5|-|once
CASTLLGSETQYF
TGTGCCAGCACCTTACTGGGGAGCGAGACCCAGTACTTC
>TRBV12-5|TRBJ2-7|-|once
CASGLQQGYEQYF
TGTGCTAGTGGTCTACAACAGGGTTACGAGCAGTACTTC